The present T cell receptor (beta chain) was sequenced within a study of blood T cells in healthy people across ages. The study, taken as a whole, reports: Any conclusive comparison of naive versus antigen-experienced cells was prevented by using unsorted PBMCs. Higher diversity, along with more naive CD4+ cells, distinguished long-lived donors from aged donors.

PCR was performed a second time for roughly 7 to 11 cycles using a sample-barcoded 5' primer and a J-beta primer mix. TCRdb re-derived calls from the 5' RACE reads in MiXCR, one entry per CDR3 protein. Altogether 1,500,000 or so distinct CDR3 sequences are present, 55% to 75% being singletons, with the ten largest covering 6.5% to 8.5%. Germline-derived CDR1 and CDR2 are KGHSH and LQKENI. The ends were cut back, 4 bases at V and 0 bases at J, with 8 bases in the middle. The CDR3 contains 14 residues. On this clonotype: Its matching antigen is unknown.

They isolated at least 7 million PBMCs from each sample. The receptor comes from a man aged 18 to 29 in good health. The J gene is TRBJ2-3, the V gene TRBV18, with D tentatively TRBD2 (6 bases). Sequencing input: blood. CDR3: CASSRGDSTDTQYF. The CDR3 coding sequence is TGTGCCAGCTCACGGGGGGACAGCACAGATACGCAGTATTTT.